The T cell receptor beta chain under discussion was sequenced for a study of beta chain features in type 1 diabetes. This clone was seen more than once but under ten times. As yet, its antigen is unknown. The CDR3 is 18 residues long. Germline V gene data show CDR1 as ENHRY and CDR2 as SYGVKD. Between the trimmed V and J ends, which lost 1 base and 1 base, there was a span of 14 bases. Notes on the study in general: In these data, an HLA type influence on TCRB rearrangement remained unresolved. Researchers report that Type 1 diabetes patients had moderately but significantly shorter TCRB CDR3s across all four CD4+ subsets.

Expressed TCRB transcripts were sequenced because the isolated RNA had all been reverse transcribed beforehand. The repertoire was sequenced with immunoSEQ multiplex PCR; TCRdb's copy has only in-frame clones and lacks some. The sample consists of about 150,000 clones, roughly 10% of them appearing once. The sequenced sample consisted of central memory CD4+ T cells from blood. This clonotype originated in a woman aged 30 to 39 with type 1 diabetes. The genes are TRBV10-3 and TRBJ2-6, with D maybe TRBD2 (6 bases). CDR3 coding DNA: TGTGCCATCAGTGAGTGGGCTCGGGGGTCGTCTGGGGCCAACGTCCTGACTTTC. Translated, it gives CAISEWARGSSGANVLTF.